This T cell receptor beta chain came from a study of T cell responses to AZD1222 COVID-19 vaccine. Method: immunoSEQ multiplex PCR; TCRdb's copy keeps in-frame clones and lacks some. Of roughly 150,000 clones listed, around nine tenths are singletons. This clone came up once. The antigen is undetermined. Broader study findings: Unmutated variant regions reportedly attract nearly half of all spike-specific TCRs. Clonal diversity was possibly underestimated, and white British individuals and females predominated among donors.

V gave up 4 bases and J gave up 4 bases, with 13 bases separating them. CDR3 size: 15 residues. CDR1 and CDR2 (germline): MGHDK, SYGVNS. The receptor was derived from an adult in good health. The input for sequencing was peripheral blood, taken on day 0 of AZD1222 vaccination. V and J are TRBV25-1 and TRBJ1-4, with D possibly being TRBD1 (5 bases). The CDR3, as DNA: TGTGCCAGCAGTGCGGCACCTCAGGGTAATGAAAAACTGTTTTTT. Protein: CASSAAPQGNEKLFF.